This T cell receptor (beta chain) was identified during a study of cytomegalovirus exposure and HLA in healthy donors. Study findings and constraints: Per published reports, the classifier diagnosed cytomegalovirus status with high specificity and sensitivity. As a later analysis showed, a missense DCLRE1C variant was linked to trimming of TCR beta V- and J-genes. Compared with the approximately 680-donor mean, an Asian-associated ancestry cluster reportedly had fewer N-insertions, according to a later analysis.

Trimming took 4 bases from V and 5 from J; bases not matched to a gene: 4. The CDR3 loop spans 15 amino acids. CDR1 and CDR2 from the germline V gene are SGHRS and YFSETQ. Worth noting for this clone: The antigen remains undetermined.

In the PCR, 60 Vbeta and 13 Jbeta primers were used. Libraries were prepared by immunoSEQ multiplex PCR; TCRdb keeps only in-frame clonotypes and omits some of them. The sample has 180,000 or so clones; 80% to 85% are singletons. The chain carries TRBV5-1 and TRBJ2-5; 14 positions agree with TRBD2. The source material was PBMCs. The sequence came from a woman aged 50 to 60 in good health and CMV-seropositive. CDR3 nucleotides: TGCGCCAGCAGCCGGGGACTAGCGGGAGTGGAGACCCAGTACTTC. Residues: CASSRGLAGVETQYF.